The present T cell receptor beta chain was sequenced within a study of post-analysis software for immune sequencing data. Study-wide context: Relapsing-remitting, secondary progressive and progressive-relapsing forms of multiple sclerosis all featured among disease courses. Whole-study results and caveats: Among 5 or 6 TRBV segments more frequent in patients than controls were TRBV5-6, TRBV5-1 and TRBV20-1. Controls' normalized Chao1 diversity significantly exceeded that of multiple sclerosis patients.

Unique molecular identifiers were built into the TCR beta cDNA libraries. TCRdb re-called the PCR reads through MiXCR, storing one row per CDR3 protein. The table shows about 770,000 distinct CDR3 sequences, with under 60% occurring only once. This clonotype was observed a handful of times. Its antigen is still unknown. Per the germline V gene, CDR1 is MNHNS and CDR2 is SASEGT. The CDR3 consists of 13 residues. V lost 8 bases to trimming and J lost 4 bases, with 11 bases between them. The rearrangement links TRBV6-1 to TRBJ1-4, with D possibly matching TRBD1 (5 bases). The sequence derives from a girl between 10 and 17 years old with multiple sclerosis. Material for sequencing was blood. In DNA form, the CDR3 reads TGTGCCAGCGGGGGAGGTAGTAATGAAAAACTGTTTTTT. Translating gives CASGGGSNEKLFF.